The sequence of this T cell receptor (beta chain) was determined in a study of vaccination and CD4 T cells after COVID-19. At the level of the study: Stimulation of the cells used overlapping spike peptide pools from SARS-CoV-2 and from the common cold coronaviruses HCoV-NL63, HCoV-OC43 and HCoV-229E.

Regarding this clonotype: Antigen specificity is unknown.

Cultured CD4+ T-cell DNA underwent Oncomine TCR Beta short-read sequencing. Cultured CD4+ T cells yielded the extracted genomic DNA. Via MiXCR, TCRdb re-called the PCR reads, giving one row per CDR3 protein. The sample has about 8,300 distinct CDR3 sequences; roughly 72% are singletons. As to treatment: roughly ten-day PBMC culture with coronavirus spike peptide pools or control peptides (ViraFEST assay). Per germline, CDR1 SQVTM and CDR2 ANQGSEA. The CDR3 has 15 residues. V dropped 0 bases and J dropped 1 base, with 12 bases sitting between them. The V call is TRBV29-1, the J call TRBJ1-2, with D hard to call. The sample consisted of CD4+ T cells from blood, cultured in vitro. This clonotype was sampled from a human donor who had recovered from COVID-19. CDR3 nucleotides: TGCAGCGTTGAAGATAGTAACAGTTTTAACTATGGCTACACCTTC. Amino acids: CSVEDSNSFNYGYTF.